This is a list of T cell receptor beta chains from one sample in a study of long-term antiretroviral therapy in people with HIV. Sequencing was performed with immunoSEQ multiplex PCR; in TCRdb, only in-frame clones are kept and a portion is missing. The top ten hold more than 10% of the sample, which has 20,000 to 25,000 clones, approximately 79% seen once. The input for sequencing was unsorted PBMCs, taken around 1.7 years before starting antiretroviral therapy. These receptors were taken from a woman in her forties with HIV. The conserved cysteine and the conserved F or W are not part of the CDR3 here.

v_call,j_call,cdr3_aa
TRBV6-6,TRBJ1-1,ASRGGGGPEAF
TRBV19,TRBJ1-1,ASSYRGTMNTEAF
TRBV2,TRBJ1-2,ASSPNGGHGGYT
TRBV6-5,TRBJ2-1,ASSYTASGYNEQF
TRBV2,TRBJ2-5,ASDGPRLH
TRBV7-6,TRBJ2-1,ASSPLGSYNEQF
TRBV10-3,TRBJ2-1,AISETGPAYNEQF
TRBV2,TRBJ1-1,ASSFRTSTEAF
TRBV6-1,TRBJ1-1,ASILAPNTEAF
TRBV28,TRBJ2-7,ASSFPHGLGGEQY
TRBV11-2,TRBJ1-6,ASSGQRGQYNSPLH
TRBV7-9,TRBJ2-5,ASSARGSPERY
TRBV7-2,TRBJ1-2,ASSLVGRGVGYT
TRBV4-3,TRBJ1-2,ASSEGVGRANGYT
TRBV6-1,TRBJ2-5,ASSERIQETQY